Each of the 22 T cell receptor beta chains below was sequenced from the same sample in a study of regulatory T cells in long-lasting Graves disease. Time point: newly diagnosed GD, antithyroid drugs for less than 3 months. PBMC-derived RNA was used for the TCR library. Relying on iRepertoire HTBI primers and Arm-PCR of CDR3 regions, the team built TCR beta libraries. Each CDR3 protein gets one entry after TCRdb re-called the multiplex PCR reads with MiXCR. The sample contains 420,000 or so distinct CDR3 sequences, roughly 15% of which appear only once. This sample also appeared in a second study, on T cells in Graves' hyperthyroidism and ophthalmopathy.

Sequencing used peripheral blood mononuclear cells (PBMCs), obtained at new diagnosis, from a patient treated with antithyroid drugs. The receptors were gathered from a woman younger than 35 with Graves disease.

In the case of this clonotype: A read error is possible here, since a much larger clone lies one base away. V is TRBV14 and J is TRBJ2-3; 7 bases agree with TRBD1. Trimming cost V 6 bases and J 2 bases; bases outside gene matches: 8. CDR3 size: 15 residues. Germline V CDR1 and CDR2: SGHDN, FVKESK. The DNA for the CDR3 is TGTGCCAGCAGTCCGGGACAGAGCGACACAGATACGCAGTATTTT. Protein product: CASSPGQSDTDTQYF.

About this clonotype: A much larger clone lies a single base off, so this may be a read error. The V call is TRBV20-1, the J call TRBJ2-7; no clear D. Germline V gene sequence: CDR1 DFQATT, CDR2 SNEGSKA (reference sequence). The CDR3 spans 13 residues. The CDR3 protein is CSAGDRKDHEQYF. The CDR3 coding sequence is TGCAGTGCTGGAGATCGAAAGGATCACGAGCAGTACTTC.

This clonotype was seen a few times. The rearrangement joins TRBV30 to TRBJ2-1; D gene ambiguous. The CDR3 consists of 14 residues. Per the germline V gene, CDR1 is GTSNPN and CDR2 is SVGIG (reference sequence). Trimming shortened V by 4 bases and J by 0 bases, and 10 bases separated the two germline ends. The CDR3 protein is CAWTPRHSYNEQFF. The CDR3 DNA is TGTGCCTGGACCCCTCGTCACTCCTACAATGAGCAGTTCTTC.

This clonotype was recorded many times. The V gene is TRBV3-1, the J gene TRBJ1-2, with D possibly matching TRBD1 (5 bases). CDR1 is LGHDT and CDR2 is YNNKEL in the germline V gene (reference sequence). The CDR3 is 15 amino acids. V was clipped by 5 bases and J by 0 bases, with 13 bases between them. The CDR3 DNA reads as TGTGCCAGCAGCTTGCGACAGAAGTCTAACTATGGCTACACCTTC. As protein: CASSLRQKSNYGYTF.

This clonotype was observed many times. The chain couples TRBV2 to TRBJ2-7; 14 nucleotides line up with TRBD2. This CDR3 is 15 amino acids long. The V and J ends lost 6 bases and 6 bases, in that order; junction bases with no gene match: 7. Looked up from germline, CDR1 is SNHLY and CDR2 is FYNNEI. The CDR3 sequence: CASRPGTSGSGEQYF. The CDR3 nucleotides read TGTGCCAGCAGACCCGGGACTAGCGGGAGTGGCGAGCAGTACTTC.

This clonotype occurred a few times. The rearrangement joins TRBV15 to TRBJ2-5; D unresolved. The germline V and J ends were trimmed by 8 bases and 5 bases, with 18 bases remaining between them. The CDR3 is made up of 14 amino acids. Germline CDR1 is LNHNV and CDR2 is YYDKDF (reference sequence). In DNA form, the CDR3 reads TGTGCCACCGCCCAAACTAAAGTCGGGGAGACCCAGTACTTC. The encoded protein is CATAQTKVGETQYF.

V is TRBV12-3 or TRBV12-4 and J is TRBJ2-2; TRBD1 agrees at 8 bases. CDR3 length: 17 amino acids. Germline trimming cut 0 bases from V and 7 bases from J; bases unmatched to any gene: 10. CDR3 sequence: CASSLALQGATSGELFF. CDR3 nucleotides: TGTGCCAGCAGTTTAGCGCTGCAGGGGGCGACGAGCGGGGAGCTGTTTTTT.

This clonotype occurred many times. The chain carries TRBV6-5 and TRBJ2-1; a weak D match, TRBD1 (6 bases). The ends were cut back, 2 bases at V and 5 bases at J, with 7 bases in the middle. The CDR3 is 13 amino acids. Germline assignment: CDR1 MNHEY and CDR2 SVGAGI. The CDR3 nucleotides are TGTGCCAGCAGTTACCGGGACAACAATGAGCAGTTCTTC. Translated: CASSYRDNNEQFF.

V usage is TRBV13 and J usage is TRBJ2-1; 11 positions agree with TRBD2. This CDR3 has 18 amino acids. With V trimmed by 4 bases and J by 1 base, 9 bases remained unmatched. The germline V gene has CDR1 PRHDT and CDR2 FYEKMQ (reference sequence). CDR3 sequence (DNA): TGTGCCAGCAGCTCCTGGCCGGGACTAGCGGATTCCTACAATGAGCAGTTCTTC. It yields the protein CASSSWPGLADSYNEQFF. Drawing the rest from reference TRBV13 and TRBJ2-1, the complete variable domain is AAGVIQSPRHLIKEKRETATLKCYPIPRHDTVYWYQQGPGQDPQFLISFYEKMQSDKGSIPDRFSAQQFSDYHSELNMSSLELGDSALYFCASSSWPGLADSYNEQFFGPGTRLTVL.

This clonotype was observed a few times. This sequence joins TRBV28 and TRBJ2-1; 7 nucleotides match TRBD2. Losses at the gene ends were 6 bases for V and 7 bases for J; bases not matched to a gene: 15. Germline lookup yields CDR1 MDHEN and CDR2 SYDVKM. This CDR3 contains 16 residues. The CDR3 DNA is TGTGCCAGCAGGGGGGGTCGTAGCGGGTTTATGAATGAGCAGTTCTTC. Encoded protein: CASRGGRSGFMNEQFF.

This clonotype was recorded at least ten times. CDR3 sequence (DNA): TGTGCCAGCAGTTCTGGACAGCTCAGGGAAGCTTTCTTT. Translation: CASSSGQLREAFF. The chain carries TRBV12-3 or TRBV12-4 and TRBJ1-1; tentative D call: TRBD1 (6 bases). Trimming shortened V by 4 bases and J by 8 bases, and 14 bases separated the two germline ends. This CDR3 contains 13 residues.

This clonotype was observed at least ten times. V is TRBV6-2 or TRBV6-3 and J is TRBJ2-1, with 9 bases that match TRBD2. The CDR3 has 15 amino acids. Germline V gene sequence: CDR1 MNHEY, CDR2 SVGEGT. J lost 4 bases, V lost 5 bases, and 6 bases had no gene match. The CDR3 sequence: CASSQREAWYNEQFF. CDR3 in DNA: TGTGCCAGCAGTCAGCGGGAGGCATGGTACAATGAGCAGTTCTTC.

Many counts were recorded for this clonotype. The chain carries TRBV11-2 and TRBJ2-3; D call uncertain. With 2 bases removed from V and 2 bases from J, the gap between germline ends came to 8 bases. The V gene's germline CDR1 is SGHAT and CDR2 FQNNGV. The CDR3 is made up of 14 amino acids. Here the CDR3 DNA reads TGTGCCAGCAGCTTAATCCAGACCACAGATACGCAGTATTTT. Translated: CASSLIQTTDTQYF.

The chain links TRBV4-1 to TRBJ1-1, with TRBD1 matching 7 bases. Unmatched junction bases numbered 5, after V lost 3 bases and J lost 4 bases. This CDR3 contains 14 residues. Germline V lookup: CDR1 MGHRA, CDR2 YSYEKL. The CDR3 DNA sequence: TGCGCCAGCAGCCAGACAGGGCTGGGCACTGAAGCTTTCTTT. Translation: CASSQTGLGTEAFF.

A few counts support this clonotype. No conserved phenylalanine or tryptophan is present at the end of the CDR3, so a read error is the likely explanation. The genes are TRBV6-2 or TRBV6-3 and TRBJ1-1; D gene ambiguous. V was shortened by 5 bases and J by 9 bases, with 16 bases between the two germline ends. This CDR3 is built from 13 residues. Germline loops: CDR1 MNHEY, CDR2 SVGEGT. CDR3 protein: CASSEPPPPQAFL. CDR3 DNA: TGTGCCAGCAGTGAACCACCACCCCCCCAAGCTTTCCTT.

This clonotype was seen ten or more times. The V and J genes are TRBV29-1 and TRBJ2-3, with TRBD2 as a possible D gene (6 bases). The CDR3 runs 14 residues. Germline CDR1 reads SQVTM; CDR2 reads ANQGSEA. Trimming took off 5 bases at V and 6 bases at J, with 18 bases between the two ends. The CDR3 region is CSVTGTPWGDTQYF. In DNA, the CDR3 is TGCAGCGTTACCGGGACTCCGTGGGGGGATACGCAGTATTTT.

This clonotype was observed at least ten times. The chain combines TRBV20-1 with TRBJ2-1, with 7 bases matching TRBD2. The CDR3 has 17 amino acids. In germline, CDR1 is DFQATT, CDR2 SNEGSKA (reference sequence). Losses at the gene ends were 0 bases for V and 0 bases for J; bases not matched to a gene: 8. CDR3 region: CSARDDLAASSYNEQFF. CDR3 DNA: TGCAGTGCTAGAGATGACCTAGCGGCAAGCTCCTACAATGAGCAGTTCTTC.

This chain links TRBV5-1 with TRBJ2-1, with D possibly matching TRBD1 (5 bases). The ends were cut back, 0 bases at V and 3 bases at J, with 16 bases in the middle. Germline V gives CDR1 SGHRS, CDR2 YFSETQ. The CDR3 spans 17 residues. CDR3 nucleotide sequence: TGCGCCAGCAGCTTGGCGAGCAGCTTGGGGCTCTACAATGAGCAGTTCTTC. Translating gives CASSLASSLGLYNEQFF.

In this sample, this clonotype turned up once. CDR3 sequence: CASSQGSGRGGDTQYF. In nucleotides, the CDR3 is TGCGCCAGCAGCCAAGGGTCAGGCAGGGGAGGGGATACGCAGTATTTT. The genes are TRBV4-3 and TRBJ2-3, with D tentatively TRBD2 (7 bases). The germline V and J ends were trimmed by 1 base and 6 bases, with 17 bases remaining between them. CDR1 LGHNA and CDR2 YSLEER come from the germline V gene. This CDR3 has 16 residues.

Ten or more counts support this clonotype. The chain recombines TRBV11-3 with TRBJ1-1; the D gene is possibly TRBD1 (6 bases). The CDR3 consists of 13 residues. With 5 bases removed from V and 1 base from J, the gap between germline ends came to 8 bases. Looked up from germline, CDR1 is SGHNT and CDR2 is YENEEA. The CDR3 nucleotides are TGTGCCAGCAGCACGACAGGGAACACTGAAGCTTTCTTT. Protein: CASSTTGNTEAFF.

The chain joins TRBV6-2 or TRBV6-3 to TRBJ2-1; TRBD2 aligns across 10 bases. Trimming removed 5 bases from V and 8 bases from J; junction bases left unmatched: 12. The V gene's germline CDR1 is MNHEY and CDR2 SVGEGT. The CDR3 length is 16 residues. This chain's CDR3 is CASSTPKSGRGYEQFF. CDR3 sequence (DNA): TGTGCCAGCAGTACACCTAAGAGCGGGAGGGGTTATGAGCAGTTCTTC.

This sequence joins TRBV19 and TRBJ2-2; a possible D gene is TRBD2 (5 bases). The CDR3 totals 15 residues. Trimming shortened V by 5 bases and J by 2 bases, and 12 bases separated the two germline ends. Germline V CDR1 and CDR2: LNHDA, SQIVND (reference sequence). CDR3 coding DNA: TGTGCCAGTAGTCTCGGGATTTATAACACCGGGGAGCTGTTTTTT. It specifies CASSLGIYNTGELFF.